Listed here are 12 T cell receptor beta chains from one sample, sequenced in a study of shared clonotypes between healthy human individuals. Profiling relied on immunoSEQ multiplex PCR, and the TCRdb table lists in-frame clones only, not all of them. The sample has roughly 2.5 million clones; just over 90% are singletons. Sequenced: naive CD4+ T cells sorted from blood. The sample's subset: CD45RA+ positively selected. All receptors come from a young man in good health.

The CDR3 spells CASSLSGGAYGYTF. The DNA of the CDR3 is TGTGCCAGCAGCTTGTCAGGGGGGGCTTATGGCTACACCTTC. The chain carries TRBV5-8 and TRBJ1-2, with 7 bases fitting TRBD1. The CDR3 extends over 14 amino acids. Germline V gene data show CDR1 as SGHTS and CDR2 as YDEGEE. Trimming at V came to 1 base and at J to 5 bases, leaving 5 bases not matched to a gene.

The table lists this clone with a count of one. This sequence joins TRBV6-1 and TRBJ2-7, with 8 bases fitting TRBD1. CDR3 length: 15 amino acids. In germline, CDR1 is MNHNS, CDR2 SASEGT. The trim removed 1 base at V and 3 bases at J, leaving 5 bases unmatched. The CDR3 coding sequence is TGTGCCAGCAGTGAAGGGGGGACAGGAATCTACGAGCAGTACTTC. This translates into CASSEGGTGIYEQYF.

Of note for this clone: The same CDR3 also results from other DNA sequences found in this sample. The rearrangement joins TRBV7-9 to TRBJ1-3, with D maybe TRBD1 (5 bases). Germline V lookup: CDR1 SEHNR, CDR2 FQNEAQ (reference sequence). The length of the CDR3 is 13 residues. V lost 8 bases and J lost 4, with 12 bases in between. The CDR3 DNA is TGTGCCAGCCGGGAAGGGGCAGGAAACACCATATATTTT. It yields the protein CASREGAGNTIYF. The variable domain in full, with the rest retrieved from reference TRBV7-9 and TRBJ1-3, is DTGVSQNPRHKITKRGQNVTFRCDPISEHNRLYWYRQTLGQGPEFLTYFQNEAQLEKSRLLSDRFSAERPKGSFSTLEIQRTEQGDSAMYLCASREGAGNTIYFGEGSWLTVV.

The V call is TRBV5-1, the J call TRBJ2-5; 8 positions match TRBD1. The CDR3 length is 17 residues. V was pared by 0 bases and J by 9 bases, with 16 bases of the junction left unmatched. Germline CDR1 SGHRS, CDR2 YFSETQ. DNA for the CDR3: TGCGCCAGCAGCTTGGATTTTATTGGACAGGGTGTAATGTCCCAGTACTTC. This encodes CASSLDFIGQGVMSQYF.

The V call is TRBV2, the J call TRBJ2-3, with 7 bases aligning to TRBD2. Trimming removed 2 bases from V and 6 bases from J; junction bases left unmatched: 8. CDR3 length: 15 residues. Germline CDR1 reads SNHLY; CDR2 reads FYNNEI. CDR3 amino acids: CASSERTSVADTQYF. Here the CDR3 DNA reads TGTGCCAGCAGTGAACGAACTAGCGTGGCGGATACGCAGTATTTT.

V and J are TRBV28 and TRBJ1-2, with D possibly matching TRBD1 (5 bases). The CDR3 has 13 residues. V was clipped by 7 bases and J by 7 bases, with 16 bases between them. Germline CDR1 reads MDHEN; CDR2 reads SYDVKM. The CDR3 reads CASTQPGTSGYTF. The CDR3 nucleotides are TGTGCCAGCACCCAACCCGGGACGAGTGGCTACACCTTC.

V is TRBV28 and J is TRBJ1-4, with no clear D. The CDR3 length is 14 residues. V lost 1 base to trimming and J lost 6 bases, with 9 bases between them. CDR1 and CDR2 (germline): MDHEN, SYDVKM. The CDR3 coding sequence is TGTGCCAGCAGTTTATTCAGTACTCATGAAAAACTGTTTTTT. It encodes CASSLFSTHEKLFF. The full variable domain, its missing parts supplied by reference TRBV28 and TRBJ1-4, is DVKVTQSSRYLVKRTGEKVFLECVQDMDHENMFWYRQDPGLGLRLIYFSYDVKMKEKGDIPEGYSVSREKKERFSLILESASTNQTSMYLCASSLFSTHEKLFFGSGTQLSVL.

This clone was seen a few times. The V call is TRBV7-2, the J call TRBJ1-1, with TRBD1 matching over 11 bases. This CDR3 is built from 15 residues. The germline V gene has CDR1 SGHTA and CDR2 FQGNSA. V was pared by 6 bases and J by 5 bases, with 8 bases of the junction left unmatched. The CDR3 protein is CASRREGTGGTEAFF. DNA for the CDR3: TGTGCCAGCAGAAGGGAGGGGACAGGGGGTACTGAAGCTTTCTTT.

This sequence joins TRBV18 and TRBJ2-1; 7 bases align to TRBD1. From germline, CDR1 is KGHSH and CDR2 LQKENI. Unmatched junction bases numbered 7, after V lost 5 bases and J lost 3 bases. The CDR3 has 15 residues. The CDR3 loop is CASSNLRDSYNEQFF. The CDR3 DNA reads as TGTGCCAGCTCAAATCTCCGGGACAGCTACAATGAGCAGTTCTTC.

The chain is built from TRBV2 and TRBJ2-5; the D gene is possibly TRBD2 (6 bases). V gave up 8 bases and J gave up 1 base, with 8 bases separating them. This CDR3 comprises 12 residues. CDR1 is SNHLY, CDR2 FYNNEI, per germline. The CDR3 DNA follows: TGTGCCAGCGGCGGGATCCAAGAGACCCAGTACTTC. Residues: CASGGIQETQYF.

This CDR3 is CASSLVGANNEQFF. The CDR3 coding sequence is TGCGCCAGCAGCTTGGTGGGGGCTAACAATGAGCAGTTCTTC. The chain couples TRBV5-1 to TRBJ2-1, with TRBD1 as a possible D gene (6 bases). Trimming stripped 0 bases from V and 5 bases from J, with 9 bases between. Germline V lookup: CDR1 SGHRS, CDR2 YFSETQ. CDR3 length equals 14 residues.

On this clone itself: The sample carries other DNA sequences with the same CDR3. V usage is TRBV5-1 and J usage is TRBJ2-2; D assignment may be TRBD1 or TRBD2 (5 bases each). Germline loops: CDR1 SGHRS, CDR2 YFSETQ. The V gene lost 4 bases and the J gene lost 0 bases, with 10 bases spanning the gap. The length of the CDR3 is 15 residues. The CDR3 sequence is CASSRDGTNTGELFF. CDR3 DNA: TGCGCCAGCAGCCGGGACGGTACGAACACCGGGGAGCTGTTTTTT. Full variable domain (missing parts from reference TRBV5-1 and TRBJ2-2): KAGVTQTPRYLIKTRGQQVTLSCSPISGHRSVSWYQQTPGQGLQFLFEYFSETQRNKGNFPGRFSGRQFSNSRSEMNVSTLELGDSALYLCASSRDGTNTGELFFGEGSRLTVL.